Only a few counts were recorded for the clone carrying this TCR beta chain. Antigen unknown. Germline CDR1 and CDR2: SEHNR and FQNEAQ (reference sequence). The CDR3 runs to 15 residues. V dropped 3 bases and J dropped 0; count of bases not matched to a gene: 4. Produced via immunoSEQ multiplex PCR; TCRdb's table is partial and in-frame only. This sample has fewer than 85,000 clones, with 75% to 90% found just once. This entry comes from a study of graft-versus-host responses after intestinal transplantation. Study-level findings and limits: Subjects displaying graft-donor T cell macrochimerism possessed elevated graft-versus-host to host-versus-graft clonal ratios inside allografts.

Sequencing was performed on unstimulated CD4+ T cells sorted from spleen or lymph node cells, taken before transplant. This sequence was found in a human donor who was the organ donor for an intestinal transplant. The rearrangement uses TRBV7-9 and TRBJ1-1; TRBD1 matches at 7 bases. The CDR3 is CASSFLGQLNTEAFF. CDR3 DNA: TGTGCCAGCAGCTTCTTGGGACAGCTGAACACTGAAGCTTTCTTT.